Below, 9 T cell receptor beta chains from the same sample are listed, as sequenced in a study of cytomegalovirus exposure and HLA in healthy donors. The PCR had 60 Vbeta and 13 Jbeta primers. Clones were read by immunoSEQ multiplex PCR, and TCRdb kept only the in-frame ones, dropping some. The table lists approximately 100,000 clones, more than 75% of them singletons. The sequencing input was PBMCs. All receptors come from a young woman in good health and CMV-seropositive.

The CDR3 DNA reads TGTGCCAGCAGACCTGTGGGGAGCTACGAGCAGTACTTC. Protein product: CASRPVGSYEQYF. V usage is TRBV7-9 and J usage is TRBJ2-7; D might be TRBD2 (5 bases). CDR3 length: 13 residues. Looked up from germline, CDR1 is SEHNR and CDR2 is FQNEAQ (reference sequence). Trimming took off 6 bases at V and 3 bases at J, with 12 bases between the two ends.

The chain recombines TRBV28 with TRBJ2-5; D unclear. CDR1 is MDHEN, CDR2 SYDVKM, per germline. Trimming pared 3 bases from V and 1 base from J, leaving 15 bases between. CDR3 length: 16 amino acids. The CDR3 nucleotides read TGTGCCAGCAGTTTGATTGTGCTAGGAGCCCAAGAGACCCAGTACTTC. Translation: CASSLIVLGAQETQYF.

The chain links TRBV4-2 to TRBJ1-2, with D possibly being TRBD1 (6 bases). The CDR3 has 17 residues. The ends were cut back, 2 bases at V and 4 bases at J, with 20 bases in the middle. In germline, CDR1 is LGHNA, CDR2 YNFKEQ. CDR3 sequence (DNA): TGTGCCAGCAGCCAAAACCCGAACAGGGATCGGACCTATGGCTACACCTTC. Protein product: CASSQNPNRDRTYGYTF.

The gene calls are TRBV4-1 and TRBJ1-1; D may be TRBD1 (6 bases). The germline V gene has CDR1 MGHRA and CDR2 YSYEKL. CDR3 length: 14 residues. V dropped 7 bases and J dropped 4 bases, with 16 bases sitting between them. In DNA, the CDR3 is TGCGCCAGCAAGAACAGGGCTGTGGGCACTGAAGCTTTCTTT. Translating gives CASKNRAVGTEAFF.

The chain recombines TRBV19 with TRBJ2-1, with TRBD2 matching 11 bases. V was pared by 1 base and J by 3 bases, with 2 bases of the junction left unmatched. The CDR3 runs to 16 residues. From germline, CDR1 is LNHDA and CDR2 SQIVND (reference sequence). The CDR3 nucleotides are TGTGCCAGTAGTATAGCGGGACTAGCGGACTACAATGAGCAGTTCTTC. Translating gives CASSIAGLADYNEQFF.

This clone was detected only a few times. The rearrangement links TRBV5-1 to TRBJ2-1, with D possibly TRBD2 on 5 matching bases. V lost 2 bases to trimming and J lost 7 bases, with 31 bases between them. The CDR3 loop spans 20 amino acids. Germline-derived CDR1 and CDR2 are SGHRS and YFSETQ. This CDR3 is CASSFYSAPPTPPTGNEQFF. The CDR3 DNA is TGCGCCAGCAGCTTTTATTCCGCTCCCCCGACCCCACCGACGGGGAATGAGCAGTTCTTC.

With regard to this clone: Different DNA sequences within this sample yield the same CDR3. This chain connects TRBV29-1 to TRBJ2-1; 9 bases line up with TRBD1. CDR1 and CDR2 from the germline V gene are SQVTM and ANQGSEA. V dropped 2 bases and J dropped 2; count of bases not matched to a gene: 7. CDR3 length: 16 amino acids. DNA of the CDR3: TGCAGCGTTGAATACCTGGGACAGGGAGCCTACAATGAGCAGTTCTTC. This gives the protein CSVEYLGQGAYNEQFF.

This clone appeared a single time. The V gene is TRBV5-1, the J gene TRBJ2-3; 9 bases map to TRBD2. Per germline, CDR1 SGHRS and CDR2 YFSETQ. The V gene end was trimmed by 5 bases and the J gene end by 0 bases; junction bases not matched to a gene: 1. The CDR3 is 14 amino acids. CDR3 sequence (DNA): TGCGCCAGCAGGCGGGGGGGTAGCACAGATACGCAGTATTTT. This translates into CASRRGGSTDTQYF.

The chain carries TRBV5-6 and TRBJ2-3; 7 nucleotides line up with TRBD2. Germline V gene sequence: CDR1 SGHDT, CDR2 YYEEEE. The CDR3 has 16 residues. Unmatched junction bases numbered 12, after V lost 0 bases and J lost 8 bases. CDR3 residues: CASSLAGLAVQATQYF. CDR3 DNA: TGTGCCAGCAGCTTGGCCGGGCTAGCGGTGCAAGCTACGCAGTATTTT.